This T cell receptor (beta chain) emerged from a study of blood T cell repertoires in COVID-19. Study-level background: Sources were T cells, B-cell-depleted T cells, or PBMCs; the material itself was cDNA or gDNA.

The authors' processing: Reference gene primers were amplified, and this amplification served to estimate nucleated cell counts. Data came from immunoSEQ multiplex PCR; TCRdb stores just in-frame clones and leaves some out. The V and J calls and the clone size are those of that table, but D and trimming were determined from the DNA. The profile shows over 150,000 clones, roughly 83% of them singletons. The CDR3 is 14 amino acids. Germline CDR1 KGHDR, CDR2 SFDVKD. Trimming took off 5 bases at V and 2 bases at J, with 8 bases between the two ends. This sequence was found in an older woman with acute or convalescent COVID-19. The chain employs TRBV24-1 and TRBJ2-2, with D possibly being TRBD2 (6 bases). Source material: peripheral blood. The CDR3 here is CATSGRVNTGELFF. In nucleotides, the CDR3 is TGTGCCACCAGTGGGAGGGTAAACACCGGGGAGCTGTTTTTT.